The 28 T cell receptor beta chains below all came from one sample that was sequenced in a study of T-cell reconstitution after alpha-beta-depleted transplantation in children. Researchers prepared the TCRbeta library using unique molecular identifiers, the study reports. A single record per CDR3 protein comes from TCRdb applying MiXCR to the PCR reads. This sample has 400,000 to 500,000 distinct CDR3 sequences, with under 13% found just once. This material consisted of PBMCs from the stem cell graft donor, taken from the stem cell graft. These receptors were obtained from a human donor who donated a stem cell graft to a child with acute myeloid leukemia.

The table lists this clonotype with many counts. The CDR3 region has the DNA TGTGCCAGCAGTTTTCAGGGCTTTGGCAATGAGCAGTTCTTC. As protein: CASSFQGFGNEQFF. The chain employs TRBV2 and TRBJ2-1; D may be TRBD1 (5 bases). CDR3 size: 14 residues. V was shortened by 5 bases and J by 6 bases, with 14 bases between the two germline ends. Germline V gene lookup returns CDR1 SNHLY and CDR2 FYNNEI.

This clonotype was seen repeatedly, ten times or more. The chain is built from TRBV20-1 and TRBJ2-1; TRBD2 matches at 9 bases. Germline CDR1 reads DFQATT; CDR2 reads SNEGSKA (reference sequence). The CDR3 runs to 15 residues. J lost 5 bases, V lost 0 bases, and 5 bases had no gene match. CDR3 sequence reads: CSARDLRGGHNEQFF. The CDR3 DNA reads TGCAGTGCTAGAGATTTGCGGGGGGGGCACAATGAGCAGTTCTTC.

The V and J genes are TRBV6-1 and TRBJ2-5; TRBD2 is a possible D gene (7 bases). CDR3 length equals 16 residues. Germline V gives CDR1 MNHNS, CDR2 SASEGT. The V gene lost 8 bases and the J gene lost 1 base, with 20 bases spanning the gap. CDR3 in amino acids: CASGTRGGRPQETQYF. In nucleotides, the CDR3 is TGTGCCAGCGGAACGAGGGGGGGGAGACCCCAAGAGACCCAGTACTTC.

The chain carries TRBV29-1 and TRBJ1-1; the D is unclear. Germline assignment: CDR1 SQVTM and CDR2 ANQGSEA. Trimming removed 6 bases from V and 0 bases from J, with 11 bases in between. The CDR3 consists of 13 residues. The CDR3 coding sequence is TGCAGCGTCCTGACTACCATGAACACTGAAGCTTTCTTT. Protein: CSVLTTMNTEAFF.

This clonotype was seen at least ten times. The rearrangement links TRBV5-1 to TRBJ1-1; no reliable D call. V lost 4 bases and J lost 0, with 10 bases in between. CDR3 length: 14 amino acids. In germline, CDR1 is SGHRS, CDR2 YFSETQ. The CDR3 region is CASSPSTMNTEAFF. The CDR3, as DNA: TGCGCCAGCAGCCCCTCGACCATGAACACTGAAGCTTTCTTT. Variable domain in full (rest from reference TRBV5-1 and TRBJ1-1): KAGVTQTPRYLIKTRGQQVTLSCSPISGHRSVSWYQQTPGQGLQFLFEYFSETQRNKGNFPGRFSGRQFSNSRSEMNVSTLELGDSALYLCASSPSTMNTEAFFGQGTRLTVV.

This clonotype has a handful of counts. The chain combines TRBV6-5 with TRBJ2-1, with 9 bases matching TRBD2. Germline lookup yields CDR1 MNHEY and CDR2 SVGAGI. V lost 8 bases and J lost 7; bases outside the gene matches: 6. CDR3 size: 13 residues. This CDR3 is CASRGSGSNEQFF. As DNA, the CDR3 is TGTGCCAGCCGGGGTAGCGGGAGTAATGAGCAGTTCTTC.

In its sample, this clonotype was seen a few times. V and J are TRBV12-3 or TRBV12-4 and TRBJ2-7, with D possibly matching TRBD1 (6 bases). Trimming stripped 6 bases from V and 6 bases from J, with 15 bases between. The CDR3 consists of 13 residues. CDR3 sequence (DNA): TGTGCCAGCAGATGGACAGATTCAGGCGAGCAGTACTTC. Its translation: CASRWTDSGEQYF.

This clonotype was counted only a few times. The rearrangement uses TRBV30 and TRBJ2-7, with a weak D call TRBD2 (7 bases). CDR3 length equals 14 residues. V lost 1 base and J 2 bases, leaving 12 bases between the germline ends. Germline V gene data show CDR1 as GTSNPN and CDR2 as SVGIG (reference sequence). The CDR3, as DNA: TGTGCCTGGAGTGGATGGGGGGGCACCTACGAGCAGTACTTC. It codes for CAWSGWGGTYEQYF. Using reference TRBV30 and TRBJ2-7 for the parts outside the CDR3, the full variable domain is SQTIHQWPATLVQPVGSPLSLECTVEGTSNPNLYWYRQAAGRGLQLLFYSVGIGQISSEVPQNLSASRPQDRQFILSSKKLLLSDSGFYLCAWSGWGGTYEQYFGPGTRLTVT.

The chain couples TRBV7-9 to TRBJ2-1, with D perhaps matching TRBD2 (5 bases). The length of the CDR3 is 12 residues. The germline CDR1 and CDR2 sequences are SEHNR and FQNEAQ (reference sequence). Trimming removed 2 bases from V and 9 bases from J, with 8 bases in between. The CDR3 nucleotides are TGTGCCAGCAGCTTAATAGAGGGTGAGCAGTTCTTC. Translating it yields CASSLIEGEQFF.

The V and J genes are TRBV18 and TRBJ1-4; D gene uncertain. Germline CDR1 KGHSH, CDR2 LQKENI. The CDR3 contains 14 residues. V gave up 0 bases and J gave up 10 bases, with 12 bases separating them. The CDR3, as DNA: TGTGCCAGCTCACCACCGGCGGGCCGGGGAAAACTGTTTTTT. It specifies CASSPPAGRGKLFF.

Only a few counts were recorded for this clonotype. The chain recombines TRBV29-1 with TRBJ2-7; no firm D call. Between the trimmed V and J ends, which lost 0 bases and 3 bases, there was a span of 9 bases. The CDR3 spans 13 residues. Looked up from germline, CDR1 is SQVTM and CDR2 is ANQGSEA. In DNA form, the CDR3 reads TGCAGCGTTGAAGATTCCTTGGGCTACGAGCAGTACTTC. Protein product: CSVEDSLGYEQYF.

This clonotype was detected only a few times. This chain connects TRBV5-5 to TRBJ2-3; D perhaps matches TRBD2 (6 bases). The CDR3 contains 14 residues. Trimming left V 1 base short and J 4 bases short, with 10 bases between. CDR1 is SGHKS, CDR2 YYEKEE, per germline (reference sequence). The CDR3 region is CASSLRGFADTQYF. The DNA of the CDR3 is TGTGCCAGCAGCTTGCGGGGGTTTGCAGATACGCAGTATTTT.

This clonotype was counted between two and nine times. The chain has TRBV25-1 and TRBJ2-7, with a possible D match to TRBD2 (6 bases). In germline, CDR1 is MGHDK, CDR2 SYGVNS. Trimming pared 4 bases from V and 3 bases from J, leaving 16 bases between. CDR3 length: 15 residues. The CDR3 nucleotides are TGTGCCAGCAGTGGGTACGCGGGAATGGGCTACGAGCAGTACTTC. Its translation: CASSGYAGMGYEQYF.

This clonotype has a handful of counts. The V and J genes are TRBV7-2 and TRBJ2-1, with TRBD1 identical over 7 bases. The CDR3 loop spans 17 amino acids. Germline trimming cut 5 bases from V and 5 bases from J; bases unmatched to any gene: 15. CDR1 and CDR2 (germline): SGHTA, FQGNSA. Here the CDR3 reads CASSLGNGQVYNNEQFF. Here the CDR3 DNA reads TGTGCCAGCAGCCTAGGGAACGGACAGGTATACAACAATGAGCAGTTCTTC.

This clonotype was seen a handful of times. One junction end does not reproduce the germline sequence, and a read error may be involved. The chain uses TRBV6-1 and TRBJ2-1; possible D gene TRBD1, 5 bases. CDR1 and CDR2 (germline): MNHNS, SASEGT. The CDR3 loop spans 15 amino acids. The CDR3 reads CASSEGRGRYTEQFF. The CDR3 DNA is TGTGCCAGCAGTGAAGGAAGGGGCCGCTACACTGAGCAGTTCTTC.

There are a few counts of this clonotype. The V and J genes are TRBV5-1 and TRBJ2-3; weak D call: TRBD2 (5 bases). Germline CDR1 and CDR2: SGHRS and YFSETQ. The CDR3 spans 11 residues. Trimming stripped 4 bases from V and 6 bases from J, with 6 bases between. The CDR3 region is CASSGEDTQYF. The CDR3, as DNA: TGCGCCAGCAGCGGGGAGGATACGCAGTATTTT.

The chain recombines TRBV6-2 or TRBV6-3 with TRBJ2-2; TRBD1 agrees at 8 bases. This CDR3 is built from 20 residues. Trimming removed 1 base from V and 5 bases from J; junction bases left unmatched: 18. Germline loops: CDR1 MNHEY, CDR2 SVGEGT. CDR3 loop: CASSYFGDRFSFARTGELFF. As DNA, the CDR3 is TGTGCCAGCAGTTACTTTGGGGACAGGTTTTCATTCGCCAGGACCGGGGAGCTGTTTTTT.

The chain joins TRBV27 to TRBJ1-1; TRBD1 is a possible D gene (5 bases). The CDR3 spans 15 residues. The V gene lost 2 bases and the J gene lost 4 bases, with 14 bases spanning the gap. In germline, CDR1 is MNHEY, CDR2 SMNVEV (reference sequence). CDR3 in DNA: TGTGCCAGCAGTTTAGTCTCAGGGTGGGGCACTGAAGCTTTCTTT. It encodes CASSLVSGWGTEAFF.

This clonotype was detected ten times or more. The J gene is TRBJ2-5, the V gene TRBV5-1; the match to TRBD2 covers 7 bases. Looked up from germline, CDR1 is SGHRS and CDR2 is YFSETQ. Losses at the gene ends were 1 base for V and 1 base for J; bases not matched to a gene: 4. The CDR3 is made up of 15 amino acids. This CDR3 is CASSLQGRAQETQYF. The DNA of the CDR3 is TGCGCCAGCAGCTTGCAAGGGAGGGCCCAAGAGACCCAGTACTTC.

The chain has TRBV12-3 or TRBV12-4 and TRBJ1-2; tentative D call: TRBD1 (6 bases). This CDR3 is 14 amino acids long. V lost 1 base and J 2 bases, leaving 8 bases between the germline ends. CDR3 in DNA: TGTGCCAGCAGTTTAGATCAGGGGAACTATGGCTACACCTTC. Protein product: CASSLDQGNYGYTF.

This clonotype turned up a few times. This chain links TRBV7-2 with TRBJ1-1; D not resolved. From germline, CDR1 is SGHTA and CDR2 FQGNSA. V was clipped by 5 bases and J by 2 bases, with 9 bases between them. There are 13 residues in the CDR3. This chain's CDR3 is CASSPMGNTEAFF. The CDR3 DNA reads TGTGCCAGCAGCCCCATGGGTAACACTGAAGCTTTCTTT.

The chain uses TRBV29-1 and TRBJ2-5, with D perhaps matching TRBD1 (5 bases). The length of the CDR3 is 12 residues. From germline, CDR1 is SQVTM and CDR2 ANQGSEA. V was shortened by 3 bases and J by 5 bases, with 10 bases between the two germline ends. The CDR3 nucleotides read TGCAGCGTTGAGGGGCAAGGGGAGACCCAGTACTTC. Protein: CSVEGQGETQYF.

The genes are TRBV12-3 or TRBV12-4 and TRBJ2-7, with D uncertain. CDR3 size: 14 residues. Trimming shortened V by 6 bases and J by 4 bases, and 16 bases separated the two germline ends. CDR3 in DNA: TGTGCCAGCAGCCCTACCTTCGGCGCGTACGAGCAGTACTTC. This encodes CASSPTFGAYEQYF.

The V call is TRBV20-1, the J call TRBJ2-5, with TRBD2 matching 12 bases. Germline V gene lookup returns CDR1 DFQATT and CDR2 SNEGSKA (reference sequence). Germline trimming cut 5 bases from V and 4 bases from J; bases unmatched to any gene: 5. The CDR3 sequence is 14 residues long. The CDR3 region is CSAFGTSGRETQYF. In nucleotides, the CDR3 is TGCAGTGCTTTTGGGACTAGCGGGCGAGAGACCCAGTACTTC.

This rearrangement joins TRBV6-5 to TRBJ2-2; a weak D match, TRBD2 (6 bases). Germline CDR1 MNHEY, CDR2 SVGAGI. The CDR3 consists of 14 residues. V dropped 4 bases and J dropped 5 bases, with 11 bases sitting between them. In nucleotides, the CDR3 is TGTGCCAGCAGTTGGGCGGGGAGGACCGGGGAGCTGTTTTTT. It translates to CASSWAGRTGELFF.

CDR3 coding DNA: TGTGCCTGGACCCCGACATCAGATACGCAGTATTTT. It translates to CAWTPTSDTQYF. The genes are TRBV30 and TRBJ2-3; D is unresolved. The CDR3 runs 12 residues. The germline V gene has CDR1 GTSNPN and CDR2 SVGIG (reference sequence). Trimming stripped 4 bases from V and 4 bases from J, with 9 bases between.

The chain couples TRBV20-1 to TRBJ2-1; 13 nucleotides align to TRBD2. The CDR3 consists of 14 residues. CDR1 DFQATT and CDR2 SNEGSKA come from the germline V gene (reference sequence). The trim removed 6 bases at V and 4 bases at J, leaving 3 bases unmatched. CDR3 DNA: TGCAGTGCAATGACTAGCGGGGGGTACAATGAGCAGTTCTTC. Translating it yields CSAMTSGGYNEQFF.

The J gene is TRBJ1-1, the V gene TRBV5-1; the D gene is possibly TRBD1 (5 bases). Germline V lookup: CDR1 SGHRS, CDR2 YFSETQ. V dropped 0 bases and J dropped 4 bases, with 10 bases sitting between them. The CDR3 contains 14 residues. In nucleotides, the CDR3 is TGCGCCAGCAGCTTGGAAGGGGCGGCCACTGAAGCTTTCTTT. Amino acid sequence: CASSLEGAATEAFF. Full variable domain (outside the CDR3, taken from reference TRBV5-1 and TRBJ1-1): KAGVTQTPRYLIKTRGQQVTLSCSPISGHRSVSWYQQTPGQGLQFLFEYFSETQRNKGNFPGRFSGRQFSNSRSEMNVSTLELGDSALYLCASSLEGAATEAFFGQGTRLTVV.